Listed below are T cell receptor beta chains from one sample, sequenced in a study of cytomegalovirus exposure and HLA in healthy donors. Generated by immunoSEQ multiplex PCR, the TCRdb table keeps only in-frame clones and is missing some. In the table there are around 130,000 clones, 70% to 85% of which are singletons. Sequencing input: PBMCs. The receptors originated from a man in his forties or fifties in good health and CMV-seronegative. Both conserved end residues are part of each CDR3. Fields, in order: D gene, V gene, J gene, clone size, CDR3 protein, CDR3 DNA. D genes are given only for firm matches. Only part of the rows carry a size: once, few, many, or a class if the clone is expanded.

>TRBD2|TRBV28|TRBJ2-7|-
CASSLAGGLKEQYF
TGTGCCAGCAGTTTGGCGGGAGGGCTAAAGGAGCAGTACTTC
>-|TRBV2|TRBJ2-6|-
CASSDNSGANGLTF
TGTGCCAGCAGTGATAACTCTGGGGCCAACGGCCTGACTTTC
>TRBD1|TRBV7-9|TRBJ2-2|-
CASSSGQATTGELFF
TGTGCCAGCAGCTCCGGACAGGCTACCACCGGGGAGCTGTTTTTT
>TRBD1|TRBV14|TRBJ2-1|-
CASSQANRGWYNEQFF
TGTGCCAGCAGCCAAGCCAACAGGGGTTGGTACAATGAGCAGTTCTTC
>TRBD1|TRBV19|TRBJ1-2|-
CASSKGVQGGHDGYTF
TGTGCCAGTAGTAAGGGGGTCCAGGGGGGTCATGATGGCTACACCTTC
>TRBD1|TRBV30|TRBJ2-1|-
CAWSPQTGDSYNEQFF
TGTGCCTGGAGTCCGCAGACAGGGGATTCCTACAATGAGCAGTTCTTC
>-|TRBV6-6|TRBJ2-1|-
CASSYQQLRNEQFF
TGTGCCAGCAGTTATCAACAGCTTCGGAATGAGCAGTTCTTC
>TRBD1|TRBV7-2|TRBJ2-5|-
CASSLLGQGKGETQYF
TGTGCCAGCAGCTTGCTGGGACAGGGGAAGGGGGAGACCCAGTACTTC
>-|TRBV28|TRBJ2-2|-
CASSLSSATATGELFF
TGTGCCAGCAGTCTCTCCTCCGCGACTGCCACCGGGGAGCTGTTTTTT
>-|TRBV6-1|TRBJ2-5|-
CASGEETQYF
TGTGCCAGCGGAGAAGAGACCCAGTACTTC
>-|TRBV7-9|TRBJ2-1|few
CASSLDQGWDEQFF
TGTGCCAGCAGCTTAGATCAGGGTTGGGATGAGCAGTTCTTC
>TRBD2|TRBV7-2|TRBJ2-3|-
CASSYAGLVTDTQYF
TGTGCCAGCAGCTATGCGGGACTAGTCACAGATACGCAGTATTTT
>TRBD1|TRBV25-1|TRBJ2-7|-
CASSGTVSEQYF
TGTGCCAGCAGCGGGACAGTCTCCGAGCAGTACTTC
>TRBD1|TRBV27|TRBJ1-2|-
CASSFGDRLTYGYTF
TGTGCCAGCAGTTTTGGGGACAGGTTGACCTATGGCTACACCTTC
>-|TRBV7-2|TRBJ2-7|few
CASSPSWGQGGEQYF
TGTGCCAGCAGCCCTAGTTGGGGCCAAGGGGGCGAGCAGTACTTC
>-|TRBV28|TRBJ1-6|few
CASSPSSGGRRNSPLHF
TGTGCCAGCAGCCCCTCTAGCGGGGGACGGCGAAATTCACCCCTCCACTTT
>TRBD2|TRBV6-1|TRBJ2-3|-
CASSGPGLAIKETQYF
TGTGCCAGCAGTGGCCCGGGACTAGCGATCAAAGAGACGCAGTATTTT